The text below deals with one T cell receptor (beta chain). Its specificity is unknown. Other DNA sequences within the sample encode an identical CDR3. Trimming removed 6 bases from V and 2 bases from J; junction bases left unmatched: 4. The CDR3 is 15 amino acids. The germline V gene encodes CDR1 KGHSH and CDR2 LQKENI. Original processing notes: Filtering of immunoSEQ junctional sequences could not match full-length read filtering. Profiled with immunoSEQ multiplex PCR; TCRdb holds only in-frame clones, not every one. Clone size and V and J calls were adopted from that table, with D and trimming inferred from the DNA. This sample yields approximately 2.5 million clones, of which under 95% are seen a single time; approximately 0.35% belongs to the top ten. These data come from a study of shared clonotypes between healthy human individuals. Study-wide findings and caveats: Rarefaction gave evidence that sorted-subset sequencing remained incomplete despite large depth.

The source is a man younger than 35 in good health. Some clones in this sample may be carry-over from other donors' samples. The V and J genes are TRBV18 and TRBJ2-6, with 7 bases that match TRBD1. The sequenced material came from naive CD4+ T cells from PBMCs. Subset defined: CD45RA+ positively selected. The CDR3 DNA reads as TGTGCCAGCTCTCGACAGGGCGCTGGGGCCAACGTCCTGACTTTC. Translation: CASSRQGAGANVLTF.